This T cell receptor beta chain was captured in a study of glioma-infiltrating T cells. Trimming removed 1 base at V and 0 bases at J, with 19 bases between. Germline loops: CDR1 LGHDT, CDR2 YNNKEL (reference sequence). The CDR3 totals 19 residues. Study outcomes and limitations: Gliomas, especially low-grade, showed above-expected tissue-blood divergence; non-neoplastic patients showed below. Only very few CDR3 sequences appeared in both tissue and blood.

TCR alpha and beta CDR3 regions were amplified from RNA using iRepertoire nested multiplex PCR. One-step reverse transcription and amplification started from approximately 100-400 ng of tissue mRNA or PBMC total RNA. MiXCR, run by TCRdb on the multiplex PCR reads, gives a single entry per CDR3 protein. Of around 190,000 distinct CDR3 sequences listed, around 30% are singletons. On this clonotype: What it binds is unknown.

The chain uses TRBV3-1 and TRBJ2-1; D possibly corresponds to TRBD1 (6 bases). The sample was glioma tissue, nonneoplastic brain tissue, or PBMCs (not recorded which). The clonotype was recovered from a human donor with low-grade glioma or glioblastoma, undergoing nonglioma brain surgery, or in good health (not recorded which). This CDR3 is CASSQGPVVRGSSYNEQFF. The CDR3 nucleotides read TGTGCCAGCAGCCAAGGTCCCGTGGTGAGGGGGAGCTCCTACAATGAGCAGTTCTTC.